These T cell receptor beta chains were read from a single sample in a study of cytomegalovirus exposure and HLA in healthy donors. Method: immunoSEQ multiplex PCR; TCRdb's copy keeps in-frame clones and lacks some. The data contain approximately 190,000 clones, more than 9.5% of them singletons. Specimen: PBMCs. All receptors come from a man in his fifties or sixties in good health and CMV-seropositive. The CDR3 runs from the conserved cysteine through the conserved F or W. The D gene is left open where the match is weak. The listing skips clone size in some rows; elsewhere it reads once, few, many or a size class.

CDR3nt: TGCGCCAGCAGCCAACCTCGACTGCGGGGGGCCGGGGAGACCCAGTACTTC; CDR3aa: CASSQPRLRGAGETQYF; j_gene: TRBJ2-5; v_gene: TRBV4-1; abundance: .; d_gene: TRBD2
CDR3nt: TGCGCCAGCAGTCCCCATGGGAGCTCCTACAATGAGCAGTTCTTC; CDR3aa: CASSPHGSSYNEQFF; j_gene: TRBJ2-1; v_gene: TRBV5-1; abundance: few; d_gene: .
CDR3nt: TGTGCCACCAGGGAGGGGTTAGTCTATAATTCCCCCCTCCACTTT; CDR3aa: CATREGLVYNSPLHF; j_gene: TRBJ1-6; v_gene: TRBV15; abundance: .; d_gene: .
CDR3nt: TGTGCCGTGGGAGAGTCCTACGAGCAGTACTTC; CDR3aa: CAVGESYEQYF; j_gene: TRBJ2-7; v_gene: TRBV30; abundance: few; d_gene: .
CDR3nt: TGTGCCAGCCGGACTGCGGCGAATTCACCCCTCCACTTT; CDR3aa: CASRTAANSPLHF; j_gene: TRBJ1-6; v_gene: TRBV6-1; abundance: .; d_gene: .
CDR3nt: TGTGCCAGCAGCGTGGAGGGGTGGTTGGACACCGGGGAGCTGTTTTTT; CDR3aa: CASSVEGWLDTGELFF; j_gene: TRBJ2-2; v_gene: TRBV9; abundance: few; d_gene: .
CDR3nt: TGTGCCAGCAGCCCTTCGAGCGGGGTTGTTAGGAATGAGCAGTTCTTC; CDR3aa: CASSPSSGVVRNEQFF; j_gene: TRBJ2-1; v_gene: TRBV27; abundance: few; d_gene: TRBD2
CDR3nt: TGTGCCAGCAGCCGTGCAGGGTCCTACGAGCAGTACTTC; CDR3aa: CASSRAGSYEQYF; j_gene: TRBJ2-7; v_gene: TRBV7-2; abundance: .; d_gene: .
CDR3nt: TGTGCCACCACCGGACAGGGGGTCTCTGGGGCCAACGTCCTGACTTTC; CDR3aa: CATTGQGVSGANVLTF; j_gene: TRBJ2-6; v_gene: TRBV25-1; abundance: .; d_gene: TRBD1
CDR3nt: TGTGCCAGTAGTATAGCGGCGGGGGAGCAGTACTTC; CDR3aa: CASSIAAGEQYF; j_gene: TRBJ2-7; v_gene: TRBV19; abundance: .; d_gene: .
CDR3nt: TGTGCCAGCAGCTTAGAGCGGACGGCAACTAATGAAAAACTGTTTTTT; CDR3aa: CASSLERTATNEKLFF; j_gene: TRBJ1-4; v_gene: TRBV7-9; abundance: few; d_gene: .
CDR3nt: TGTGCCAGCAAGGAAAGCGGGGGTGTCATTCATACGCAGTATTTT; CDR3aa: CASKESGGVIHTQYF; j_gene: TRBJ2-3; v_gene: TRBV6-6; abundance: .; d_gene: TRBD2